The present T cell receptor (beta chain) was sequenced within a study of early T cells in non-severe SARS-CoV-2 infection. TCRdb re-analysed the 5' RACE reads in MiXCR, keeping a single row per CDR3 protein. In the table there are approximately 98,000 distinct CDR3 sequences, around 10% of which are singletons. The germline V gene encodes CDR1 SGHTA and CDR2 FQGNSA. This CDR3 is 12 amino acids long. V dropped 6 bases and J dropped 5 bases, with 8 bases sitting between them. This clonotype was recorded at least ten times. The TCR originated in an adult who was a healthcare worker with PCR-confirmed SARS-CoV-2 infection or an uninfected control (not recorded which). Sequenced: whole blood. The V gene is TRBV7-2, the J gene TRBJ1-5; D unclear. The CDR3 here is CASSGQYQPQHF. The CDR3, as DNA: TGTGCCAGCAGTGGTCAGTATCAGCCCCAGCATTTT.